These 7 T cell receptor beta chains share one sample of origin, sequenced in a study of blood T cell repertoires in COVID-19. Repertoires were generated with immunoSEQ multiplex PCR, while TCRdb's copy carries only in-frame clones and drops some. The profile shows some 58,000 clones, around nine tenths of them singletons. Sequencing input: peripheral blood. These receptors all come from a man aged 50-59 years with active COVID-19.

A single count supports this clone. J is TRBJ1-6 and V is TRBV18, with 7 bases matching TRBD1. CDR3 length: 22 residues. The trim removed 4 bases at V and 0 bases at J, leaving 21 bases unmatched. Germline V gene lookup returns CDR1 KGHSH and CDR2 LQKENI. The CDR3 here is CASSQTPKPDRDPSSYNSPLHF. The CDR3 coding sequence is TGTGCCAGCTCACAAACTCCCAAGCCCGACAGGGACCCTAGCTCCTATAATTCACCCCTCCACTTT.

This chain links TRBV6-6 with TRBJ2-3; the match to TRBD2 covers 8 bases. The CDR3 is 17 residues long. Germline-derived CDR1 and CDR2 are MNHNY and SVGAGI (reference sequence). The ends lost 5 bases at V and 0 bases at J; junction bases unmatched: 10. The CDR3 protein is CASSRSGSLSSTDTQYF. The CDR3 coding sequence is TGTGCCAGCAGTCGCAGCGGGAGCCTTTCTAGCACAGATACGCAGTATTTT.

In its sample, this clone was seen once. V gene TRBV18 combines with J gene TRBJ1-1; possible D gene TRBD1, 6 bases. The CDR3 covers 17 residues. From germline, CDR1 is KGHSH and CDR2 LQKENI. The V gene lost 2 bases and the J gene lost 1 base, with 17 bases spanning the gap. In DNA, the CDR3 is TGTGCCAGCTCACCATTGCAGGGGCAGTATCAGAACACTGAAGCTTTCTTT. Translated, it gives CASSPLQGQYQNTEAFF.

The V call is TRBV7-9, the J call TRBJ2-5, with 9 positions matching TRBD2. The CDR3 loop spans 18 amino acids. Germline trimming cut 2 bases from V and 4 bases from J; bases unmatched to any gene: 14. Looked up from germline, CDR1 is SEHNR and CDR2 is FQNEAQ (reference sequence). CDR3 sequence reads: CASSLTGLGTSHGETQYF. CDR3 DNA: TGTGCCAGCAGCTTAACGGGGCTTGGGACTAGCCATGGAGAGACCCAGTACTTC.

The chain is built from TRBV27 and TRBJ2-6, with D unclear. Germline CDR1 and CDR2: MNHEY and SMNVEV (reference sequence). Between the trimmed V and J ends, which lost 8 bases and 0 bases, there was a span of 8 bases. CDR3 length equals 14 residues. CDR3 protein: CASVLRSGANVLTF. Here the CDR3 DNA reads TGTGCCAGCGTCCTGCGCTCTGGGGCCAACGTCCTGACTTTC.

The genes are TRBV19 and TRBJ1-3, with D perhaps TRBD1 (6 bases). Germline CDR1 is LNHDA and CDR2 is SQIVND (reference sequence). Trimming removed 7 bases from V and 5 bases from J, with 18 bases in between. There are 15 residues in the CDR3. The CDR3 region is CASTHRGGERNTIYF. CDR3 sequence (DNA): TGTGCCAGTACCCACCGCGGGGGCGAGAGAAACACCATATATTTT.

The rearrangement uses TRBV5-1 and TRBJ1-1; 7 bases line up with TRBD1. The CDR3 is 16 residues long. V shed 3 bases, J shed 0 bases, and the junction held 8 bases outside the gene matches. From germline, CDR1 is SGHRS and CDR2 YFSETQ. The CDR3 loop is CASSSYRGVMNTEAFF. Here the CDR3 DNA reads TGCGCCAGCAGCTCCTACAGGGGAGTAATGAACACTGAAGCTTTCTTT.